This T cell receptor (beta chain) was obtained from a study of T-cell memory formation after mild COVID-19. V was clipped by 1 base and J by 5 bases; unmatched bases: 5. This CDR3 region has 15 residues. Germline V gene lookup returns CDR1 DFQATT and CDR2 SNEGSKA (reference sequence). Study observations and caveats: Second-wave clones peaking on day 37 lacked confirmed SARS-CoV-2 specificity. A second wave expanding day 15 to 37 was CD4+-biased; contracting clones were balanced.

Of note for this clonotype: Its antigen is as yet unknown.

Using constant-segment primers, 5'RACE produced TCR alpha and TCR beta cDNA libraries carrying sample barcodes and UMIs. TCRdb re-analysed the 5' RACE reads in MiXCR, keeping a single row per CDR3 protein. This table holds some 410,000 distinct CDR3 sequences, less than 25% found once. Sequencing was done on a sample of PBMCs or a T cell subset sorted from them (not recorded which). The genes are TRBV20-1 and TRBJ2-2; 9 nucleotides agree with TRBD2. The sequence was obtained from an adult woman who had mild COVID-19 (a few samples of this study predate the infection). Cell type and time point are not known. In nucleotides, the CDR3 is TGCAGTGCTAGAGTTAGCGGGAGACAAACCGGGGAGCTGTTTTTT. Translating it yields CSARVSGRQTGELFF.